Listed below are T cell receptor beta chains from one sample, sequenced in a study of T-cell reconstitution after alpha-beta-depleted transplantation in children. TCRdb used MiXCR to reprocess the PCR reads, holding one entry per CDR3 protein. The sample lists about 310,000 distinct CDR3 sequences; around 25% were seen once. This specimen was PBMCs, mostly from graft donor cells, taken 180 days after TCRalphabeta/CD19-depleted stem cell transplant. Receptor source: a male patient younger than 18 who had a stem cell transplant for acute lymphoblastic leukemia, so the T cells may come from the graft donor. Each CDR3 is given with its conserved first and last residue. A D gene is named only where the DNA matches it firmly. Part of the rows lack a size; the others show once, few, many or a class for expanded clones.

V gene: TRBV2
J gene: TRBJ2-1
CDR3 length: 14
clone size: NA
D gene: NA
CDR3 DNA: TGTGCCAGCGCGGGGTCAGAGACTTACAATGAGCAGTTCTTC
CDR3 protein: CASAGSETYNEQFF

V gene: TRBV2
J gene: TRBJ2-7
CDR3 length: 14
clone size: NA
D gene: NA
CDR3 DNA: TGTGCCAGCAACCGCCGGGACGGACCCTACGAGCAGTACTTC
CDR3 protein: CASNRRDGPYEQYF

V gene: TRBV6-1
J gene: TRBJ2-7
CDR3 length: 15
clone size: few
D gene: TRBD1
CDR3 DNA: TGTGCCAGCACTAGGCCCGAGGACAGGGCATGGGAGCAGTACTTC
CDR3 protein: CASTRPEDRAWEQYF

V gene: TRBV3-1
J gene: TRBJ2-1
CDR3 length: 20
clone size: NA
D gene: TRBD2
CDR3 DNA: TGTGCCAGCAGCCAAGATCAAGGGCTAGCGGGGAGGACCTCCTACAATGAGCAGTTCTTC
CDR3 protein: CASSQDQGLAGRTSYNEQFF

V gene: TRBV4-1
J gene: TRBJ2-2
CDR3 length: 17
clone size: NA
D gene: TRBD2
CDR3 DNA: TGCGCCAGCAGCCAAGCGGCCGCGGGAGCTAACACCGGGGAGCTGTTTTTT
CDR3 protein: CASSQAAAGANTGELFF

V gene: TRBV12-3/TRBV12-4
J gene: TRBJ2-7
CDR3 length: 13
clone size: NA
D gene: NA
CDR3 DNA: TGTGCCAGCAGTTTCGGGCAGGGCCACGAGCAGTACTTC
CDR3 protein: CASSFGQGHEQYF

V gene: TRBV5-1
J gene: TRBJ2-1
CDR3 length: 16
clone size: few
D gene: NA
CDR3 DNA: TGCGCCAGCAGCCCTGGATCGGCAGAAAAAGACAATGAGCAGTTCTTC
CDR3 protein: CASSPGSAEKDNEQFF

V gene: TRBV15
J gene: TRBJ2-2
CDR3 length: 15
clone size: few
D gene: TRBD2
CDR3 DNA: TGTGCCACCAGTAAGCGGGAGGTATCCACCGGGGAGCTGTTTTTT
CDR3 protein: CATSKREVSTGELFF

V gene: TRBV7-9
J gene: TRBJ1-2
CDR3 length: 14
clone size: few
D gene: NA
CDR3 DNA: TGTGCCAGCAGCATAATTCGGGGGGACTATGGCTACACCTTC
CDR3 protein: CASSIIRGDYGYTF

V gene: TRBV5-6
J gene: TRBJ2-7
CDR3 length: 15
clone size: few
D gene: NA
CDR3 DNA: TGTGCCAGCAGCTTGGTGCAGGGCGACCCCTACGAGCAGTACTTC
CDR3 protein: CASSLVQGDPYEQYF